This T cell receptor beta chain was captured by sequencing in a study of beta chain features in type 1 diabetes. Overall study context: Over all samples combined, some 110 million sorted cells were examined.

This clone was found once. Its antigen is still unknown. Isolated RNA was reverse transcribed in full, so expressed TCRB transcripts were sequenced. TCRdb's table, derived via immunoSEQ multiplex PCR, lists solely in-frame clones and lacks some. The sample records a few hundred thousand clones, around 13% being singletons. Broader study findings: People with Type 1 diabetes carried modestly yet significantly shorter TCRB CDR3s in all four CD4+ subsets.

The V gene's germline CDR1 is GTSNPN and CDR2 SVGIG (reference sequence). CDR3 length: 13 amino acids. V was shortened by 2 bases and J by 6 bases, with 11 bases between the two germline ends. The chain employs TRBV30 and TRBJ1-5; no clear D gene. Sequencing was done on a sample of naive CD4+ T cells from blood. The clonotype was recovered from a woman aged 18-29 years with type 1 diabetes. The CDR3 spells CAWSTTSGQPQHF. The CDR3 DNA is TGTGCCTGGAGTACGACATCTGGTCAGCCCCAGCATTTT. The complete variable domain, with remaining parts taken from reference TRBV30 and TRBJ1-5, reads SQTIHQWPATLVQPVGSPLSLECTVEGTSNPNLYWYRQAAGRGLQLLFYSVGIGQISSEVPQNLSASRPQDRQFILSSKKLLLSDSGFYLCAWSTTSGQPQHFGDGTRLSIL.